This TCR beta chain was captured by sequencing in a study of blood T cell repertoires in COVID-19. The wider study: Spain, Italy and the United States supplied samples that represented acute and convalescent COVID-19.

Only in-frame clones appear in the TCRdb table, and some are missing; sequencing was by immunoSEQ multiplex PCR. The repertoire includes about 280,000 clones, over 75% of them detected once, and about 8.5% sits in the top ten. Germline V CDR1 and CDR2: SNHLY, FYNNEI. The CDR3 totals 13 residues. The V gene is TRBV2, the J gene TRBJ2-4, with 8 bases that match TRBD1. Sequencing was done on a sample of peripheral blood. This receptor was taken from a man aged 18 to 30 with active or convalescent COVID-19. The CDR3 nucleotides read TGTGCTACGCAGGACAGGGTCGGTGACATTCAGTACTTC. This translates into CATQDRVGDIQYF.